Listed below are T cell receptor beta chains from one sample, sequenced in a study of post-analysis software for immune sequencing data. From the PCR reads, TCRdb called clonotypes with MiXCR, one entry per CDR3 protein. The sample lists about half a million distinct CDR3 sequences, approximately 46% seen once, with around an eighth in the top ten. The sequencing input was blood. The source is a girl between 10 and 17 years old with multiple sclerosis. Both conserved end residues are part of each CDR3. A D gene is named only where the DNA matches it firmly. Size is omitted from some rows. Given values are once, few, many or a class for expanded clones.

j_call: TRBJ2-1
v_call: TRBV20-1
d_call: TRBD2
clone_size: few
cdr3_nt: TGCAGTGCTAGCAGCGGGAGGGCCCTCAATGAGCAGTTCTTC
cdr3_aa: CSASSGRALNEQFF

j_call: TRBJ1-4
v_call: TRBV7-2
d_call: NA
clone_size: NA
cdr3_nt: TGTGCCAGCAGCTTACAGGGTAGCCATGAAAAACTGTTTTTT
cdr3_aa: CASSLQGSHEKLFF

j_call: TRBJ2-1
v_call: TRBV29-1
d_call: TRBD2
clone_size: few
cdr3_nt: TGCAGCGTGCCCCCTAGCGGGAGCTCCTACAATGAGCAGTTCTTC
cdr3_aa: CSVPPSGSSYNEQFF

j_call: TRBJ2-1
v_call: TRBV7-9
d_call: NA
clone_size: few
cdr3_nt: TGTGCCAGCACCCTGCCGGGTGAGCAGTTCTTC
cdr3_aa: CASTLPGEQFF

j_call: TRBJ1-5
v_call: TRBV5-1
d_call: NA
clone_size: few
cdr3_nt: TGCGCCAGCAGCCGGGACATAGATCAGCCCCAGCATTTT
cdr3_aa: CASSRDIDQPQHF

j_call: TRBJ1-4
v_call: TRBV4-1
d_call: NA
clone_size: NA
cdr3_nt: TGCGCCAGCAGCCAAGTCTTTCCAACTAATGAAAAACTGTTTTTT
cdr3_aa: CASSQVFPTNEKLFF

j_call: TRBJ2-1
v_call: TRBV2
d_call: TRBD2
clone_size: NA
cdr3_nt: TGTGCCAGCCTCTCCGGGACTAGTGACCTAGGGGAGGGGAATGAGCAGTTCTTC
cdr3_aa: CASLSGTSDLGEGNEQFF

j_call: TRBJ2-7
v_call: TRBV28
d_call: TRBD1
clone_size: NA
cdr3_nt: TGTGCCAGCAGGGAGGGACAGGAAATCGCCTACGAGCAGTACTTC
cdr3_aa: CASREGQEIAYEQYF

j_call: TRBJ2-7
v_call: TRBV5-1
d_call: TRBD1
clone_size: NA
cdr3_nt: TGCGCCAGCAGCTATGGGCCGGGACAGAGCTCCTACGAGCAGTACTTC
cdr3_aa: CASSYGPGQSSYEQYF

j_call: TRBJ2-4
v_call: TRBV19
d_call: TRBD2
clone_size: NA
cdr3_nt: TGTGCCAGTACTCTATACGGGACTAGCGGAGCTCTAGCCAAAAACATTCAGTACTTC
cdr3_aa: CASTLYGTSGALAKNIQYF

j_call: TRBJ2-7
v_call: TRBV12-3/TRBV12-4
d_call: NA
clone_size: NA
cdr3_nt: TGTGCCAGCAGTCCCACCGCGGTCAGACTCTACGAGCAGTACTTC
cdr3_aa: CASSPTAVRLYEQYF

j_call: TRBJ2-3
v_call: TRBV3-1
d_call: NA
clone_size: few
cdr3_nt: TGTGCCAGCAGCCAAGACGCCGGGACCATAGATACGCAGTATTTT
cdr3_aa: CASSQDAGTIDTQYF

j_call: TRBJ2-5
v_call: TRBV10-3
d_call: NA
clone_size: NA
cdr3_nt: TGTGCCATCAGTGTCCCGAGCATAGCGGAGATTCAAGAGACCCAGTACTTC
cdr3_aa: CAISVPSIAEIQETQYF

j_call: TRBJ2-1
v_call: TRBV4-1
d_call: TRBD2
clone_size: NA
cdr3_nt: TGCGCCAGCAGCCAGCCGGGACTAGCTCTCAATGAGCAGTTCTTC
cdr3_aa: CASSQPGLALNEQFF

j_call: TRBJ1-5
v_call: TRBV24-1
d_call: NA
clone_size: NA
cdr3_nt: TGTGCCACCAGTGATTCCAGGGGATGGGGCAATCAGCCCCAGCATTTT
cdr3_aa: CATSDSRGWGNQPQHF

j_call: TRBJ1-2
v_call: TRBV6-6
d_call: TRBD1
clone_size: NA
cdr3_nt: TGTGCCAGCAGGATGACCGGGACAGTCCTATTCGGTGGCTACACCTTC
cdr3_aa: CASRMTGTVLFGGYTF

j_call: TRBJ1-1
v_call: TRBV28
d_call: NA
clone_size: NA
cdr3_nt: TGTGCCAGCAGTTTAGGGGGCAGGGGAGCTTTCTTT
cdr3_aa: CASSLGGRGAFF

j_call: TRBJ2-1
v_call: TRBV24-1
d_call: TRBD2
clone_size: NA
cdr3_nt: TGTGCCACCAGTGATTTTAACTCCGGGACTAGCGGGAGTGCTGAGCAGTTCTTC
cdr3_aa: CATSDFNSGTSGSAEQFF

j_call: TRBJ2-1
v_call: TRBV29-1
d_call: NA
clone_size: few
cdr3_nt: TGCAGCGTTGTAGGGACCACGGTTCGTTCGAATCAGTTCTTC
cdr3_aa: CSVVGTTVRSNQFF

j_call: TRBJ2-3
v_call: TRBV4-3
d_call: TRBD2
clone_size: NA
cdr3_nt: TGCGCCAGCAGCCAAGACCTGGGAGGGAGCACAGATACGCAGTATTTT
cdr3_aa: CASSQDLGGSTDTQYF

j_call: TRBJ2-1
v_call: TRBV10-3
d_call: TRBD2
clone_size: NA
cdr3_nt: TGTGCCATCAGTGAGGGGACTAGCACGCTCAATGAGCAGTTCTTC
cdr3_aa: CAISEGTSTLNEQFF

j_call: TRBJ1-2
v_call: TRBV7-9
d_call: NA
clone_size: NA
cdr3_nt: TGTGCCAGCAGCTTATCACCGGGGCTGAAATCCTATGGCTACACCTTC
cdr3_aa: CASSLSPGLKSYGYTF